The 27 T cell receptor beta chains below come from one sample, sequenced in a study of T cells in Graves' hyperthyroidism and ophthalmopathy. Template material for amplifying TCR beta CDR3 regions consisted of RNA transcripts. The TCR CDR3 first-round RT-PCR relied on the HTBI primer set. MiXCR, run by TCRdb on the multiplex PCR reads, gives a single entry per CDR3 protein. Among under 450,000 distinct CDR3 sequences listed, around 16% were seen once. Sequences were obtained from blood. Receptors were obtained from a woman under 30 with Graves' hyperthyroidism.

This clonotype was detected ten times or more. The gene calls are TRBV6-1 and TRBJ2-7, with D perhaps matching TRBD2 (6 bases). Trimming removed 11 bases from V and 3 bases from J, with 20 bases in between. CDR3 length equals 14 residues. Germline V gene sequence: CDR1 MNHNS, CDR2 SASEGT. Here the CDR3 DNA reads TGTGCCGCGAGGGGAGGACGTTCCTTCTACGAGCAGTACTTC. Protein sequence: CAARGGRSFYEQYF.

This clonotype was seen only a few times. The rearrangement links TRBV6-1 to TRBJ1-5; no reliable D call. This CDR3 contains 15 residues. Germline CDR1 MNHNS, CDR2 SASEGT. The germline V and J ends were trimmed by 5 bases and 0 bases, with 11 bases remaining between them. The CDR3 region is CASSKQRYSNQPQHF. DNA of the CDR3: TGTGCCAGCAGTAAACAGAGGTATAGCAATCAGCCCCAGCATTTT.

This clonotype was recorded a few times. V is TRBV7-2 and J is TRBJ2-7, with 10 bases lining up with TRBD2. Germline trimming cut 2 bases from V and 2 bases from J; bases unmatched to any gene: 3. The CDR3 runs 15 residues. Germline assignment: CDR1 SGHTA and CDR2 FQGNSA. The CDR3 coding sequence is TGTGCCAGCAGCTTAATAAGCGGGGGGGCCTACGAGCAGTACTTC. This codes for CASSLISGGAYEQYF.

This clonotype was seen a few times. This chain joins TRBV6-1 and TRBJ1-5; unclear D gene. Germline V gene sequence: CDR1 MNHNS, CDR2 SASEGT. Deletions cut 6 bases from V and 2 bases from J, with 14 bases between. There are 15 residues in the CDR3. CDR3 in DNA: TGTGCCAGCAGCGAACGGTGGGGTGGCAATCAGCCCCAGCATTTT. Its protein product is CASSERWGGNQPQHF.

V is TRBV11-2 and J is TRBJ1-4; no firm D call. Germline V gene lookup returns CDR1 SGHAT and CDR2 FQNNGV. The ends were cut back, 3 bases at V and 6 bases at J, with 11 bases in the middle. The CDR3 extends over 14 amino acids. As DNA, the CDR3 is TGTGCCAGCAGCTTGGTTGGGCTGGATGAAAAACTGTTTTTT. This translates into CASSLVGLDEKLFF.

This clonotype was counted at least ten times. The chain employs TRBV12-3 or TRBV12-4 and TRBJ1-1; no definite D call. This CDR3 has 13 amino acids. Trimming shortened V by 1 base and J by 5 bases, and 8 bases separated the two germline ends. CDR3 region: CASSLGLQTEAFF. The CDR3 nucleotides read TGTGCCAGCAGTTTAGGACTGCAAACTGAAGCTTTCTTT.

CDR3 sequence: CASTVSLGQTYEQYF. CDR3 in DNA: TGTGCCAGCACCGTTTCCCTGGGACAGACCTACGAGCAGTACTTC. This chain joins TRBV6-1 and TRBJ2-7; TRBD1 agrees at 7 bases. From germline, CDR1 is MNHNS and CDR2 SASEGT. The CDR3 sequence is 15 residues long. V trimming: 7 bases; J trimming: 2 bases; junction bases outside the gene matches: 11.

There are many counts of this clonotype. V gene TRBV6-1 combines with J gene TRBJ1-5; tentatively, D is TRBD1 (5 bases). V lost 8 bases and J lost 2, with 13 bases in between. Germline CDR1 reads MNHNS; CDR2 reads SASEGT. This CDR3 is 14 amino acids long. The CDR3 protein is CASGGEGGNQPQHF. CDR3 sequence (DNA): TGTGCCAGCGGAGGGGAGGGAGGCAATCAGCCCCAGCATTTT.

The sample holds many counts of this clonotype. The chain couples TRBV2 to TRBJ1-4, with 10 bases matching TRBD1. Trimming removed 5 bases from V and 3 bases from J; junction bases left unmatched: 3. This CDR3 is 15 amino acids long. The germline V gene encodes CDR1 SNHLY and CDR2 FYNNEI. The CDR3 DNA is TGTGCCAGCAGTCCGACAGGGGGCCCTAATGAAAAACTGTTTTTT. Translated, it gives CASSPTGGPNEKLFF.

In this sample, this clonotype turned up a few times. The V gene is TRBV28, the J gene TRBJ2-3, with D maybe TRBD2 (5 bases). V lost 3 bases and J 4 bases, leaving 8 bases between the germline ends. The CDR3 contains 13 residues. Germline loops: CDR1 MDHEN, CDR2 SYDVKM. The CDR3, as DNA: TGTGCCAGCAGTTTGCACGGGGCAGATACGCAGTATTTT. This sequence encodes CASSLHGADTQYF.

The chain combines TRBV20-1 with TRBJ2-7; TRBD2 agrees at 8 bases. Germline V gene sequence: CDR1 DFQATT, CDR2 SNEGSKA (reference sequence). The CDR3 is 16 residues long. J lost 0 bases, V lost 5 bases, and 12 bases had no gene match. Written as DNA, the CDR3 is TGCAGTGCTGACTCTCGAGGCGGGAGGACCTCCTACGAGCAGTACTTC. Its protein is CSADSRGGRTSYEQYF.

In this sample, this clonotype turned up many times. J is TRBJ1-2 and V is TRBV6-1; weak D call: TRBD1 (5 bases). CDR1 is MNHNS and CDR2 is SASEGT in the germline V gene. The V end lost 6 bases, the J end lost 4 bases, and 12 bases lay between the germline ends. CDR3 size: 13 residues. CDR3 residues: CASRSGQGYGYTF. Here the CDR3 DNA reads TGTGCCAGCAGGTCCGGGCAGGGCTATGGCTACACCTTC.

The chain couples TRBV6-1 to TRBJ2-2; weak D call: TRBD1 (5 bases). Germline loops: CDR1 MNHNS, CDR2 SASEGT. CDR3 length equals 15 residues. Deletions cut 5 bases from V and 7 bases from J, with 17 bases between. CDR3 sequence reads: CASSPYAGIGGELFF. In DNA form, the CDR3 reads TGTGCCAGCAGTCCATATGCAGGGATCGGCGGGGAGCTGTTTTTT.

This clonotype was counted ten times or more. The CDR3 DNA reads TGTGCCAGCTCACCACAGGGCGCAGTCTATGGCTACACCTTC. Translation gives CASSPQGAVYGYTF. This chain uses TRBV18 with TRBJ1-2; D not resolved. The CDR3 has 14 residues. Germline-derived CDR1 and CDR2 are KGHSH and LQKENI. Trimming took off 1 base at V and 4 bases at J, with 10 bases between the two ends.

The rearrangement links TRBV7-9 to TRBJ2-3; D may be TRBD2 (6 bases). This CDR3 spans 15 amino acids. Trimming stripped 6 bases from V and 8 bases from J, with 21 bases between. Germline assignment: CDR1 SEHNR and CDR2 FQNEAQ (reference sequence). This CDR3 is CASRNSGGIRGTQYF. The CDR3, as DNA: TGTGCCAGCAGAAATAGTGGCGGGATTCGAGGTACGCAGTATTTT. The variable domain in full, completed from reference TRBV7-9 and TRBJ2-3, reads DTGVSQNPRHKITKRGQNVTFRCDPISEHNRLYWYRQTLGQGPEFLTYFQNEAQLEKSRLLSDRFSAERPKGSFSTLEIQRTEQGDSAMYLCASRNSGGIRGTQYFGPGTRLTVL.

Only a few counts were recorded for this clonotype. The V call is TRBV20-1, the J call TRBJ2-7; D may be TRBD2 (7 bases). This CDR3 is 13 amino acids long. V was pared by 6 bases and J by 2 bases, with 14 bases between. CDR1 is DFQATT, CDR2 SNEGSKA, per germline (reference sequence). Here the CDR3 DNA reads TGCAGTGCGAGGGGGGGGAGTACCTACGAGCAGTACTTC. Translation: CSARGGSTYEQYF.

Of note for this clonotype: The junction departs from the called germline gene at one end, perhaps through a read error. This sequence joins TRBV6-1 and TRBJ2-7; tentatively, D is TRBD1 or TRBD2 (5 bases each). The CDR3 is 12 amino acids. CDR1 MNHNS and CDR2 SASEGT come from the germline V gene. This CDR3 reads CASSRGRGEQCF. CDR3 nucleotides: TGTGCCAGCAGTCGGGGACGGGGCGAGCAGTGCTTC.

The chain carries TRBV24-1 and TRBJ2-1; 11 bases are a match to TRBD1. The CDR3 runs to 16 residues. With 4 bases clipped from V and 8 bases from J, the junction kept 9 bases outside the gene matches. Germline V CDR1 and CDR2: KGHDR, SFDVKD. CDR3: CATSETGQGAIHEQFF. CDR3 in DNA: TGTGCCACCAGTGAGACTGGACAGGGGGCGATACATGAGCAGTTCTTC.

The sample holds a few counts of this clonotype. CDR3 amino acids: CASSYRWGQDHGYTF. The DNA for the CDR3 is TGTGCCAGCAGCTATAGATGGGGACAGGACCATGGCTACACCTTC. V gene TRBV6-2 or TRBV6-3 combines with J gene TRBJ1-2, with TRBD1 matching 8 bases. The CDR3 runs to 15 residues. The V segment lost 6 bases and the J segment 6 bases; nucleotides outside the gene matches: 12. The germline V gene encodes CDR1 MNHEY and CDR2 SVGEGT.

J is TRBJ2-7 and V is TRBV19; possibly TRBD2 for D (5 bases). The CDR3 has 12 residues. Looked up from germline, CDR1 is LNHDA and CDR2 is SQIVND (reference sequence). V gave up 3 bases and J gave up 6 bases, with 9 bases separating them. The CDR3, as DNA: TGTGCCAGTAGTATTCGGGGTGGCGAGCAGTACTTC. It translates to CASSIRGGEQYF.

This clonotype has ten or more counts. The chain carries TRBV6-2 or TRBV6-3 and TRBJ2-7; D assignment may be TRBD1 or TRBD2 (5 bases each). The germline V gene has CDR1 MNHEY and CDR2 SVGEGT. Trimming cost V 0 bases and J 2 bases, with 14 bases left between them. The CDR3 has 16 residues. CDR3 coding DNA: TGTGCCAGCAGTTACTCGATGGGGACGCTCACCTACGAGCAGTACTTC. Translated: CASSYSMGTLTYEQYF.

The CDR3 region has the DNA TGTGCCATCAGTGAGCGAGGGATTGGCTACACCTTC. This encodes CAISERGIGYTF. The chain uses TRBV10-3 and TRBJ1-2; no firm D call. CDR1 is ENHRY and CDR2 is SYGVKD in the germline V gene. V was trimmed by 2 bases and J by 7 bases, leaving 8 bases between them. This CDR3 spans 12 amino acids.

J is TRBJ2-3 and V is TRBV5-4; D is undetermined. Trimming took off 1 base at V and 5 bases at J, with 14 bases between the two ends. The length of the CDR3 is 15 residues. Per germline, CDR1 SGHNT and CDR2 YYREEE (reference sequence). The CDR3 reads CASSLRGTLGDTQYF. The DNA for the CDR3 is TGTGCCAGCAGCTTGCGCGGAACCCTGGGAGATACGCAGTATTTT.

This clonotype was counted at least ten times. The chain combines TRBV12-3 or TRBV12-4 with TRBJ2-3; the D gene is possibly TRBD2 (5 bases). This CDR3 is 15 amino acids long. Trimming took 8 bases from V and 0 from J, leaving 15 bases between them. As DNA, the CDR3 is TGTGCCAGCTGCCTACTAGGCCCAAGCACAGATACGCAGTATTTT. Protein product: CASCLLGPSTDTQYF.

In this sample, this clonotype turned up a few times. The chain has TRBV6-4 and TRBJ1-1; D possibly corresponds to TRBD1 (5 bases). This CDR3 spans 13 amino acids. V dropped 3 bases and J dropped 5 bases, with 10 bases sitting between them. Germline V gene data show CDR1 as MRHNA and CDR2 as SNTAGT. The CDR3 sequence: CASSEGGETEAFF. The CDR3 DNA reads TGTGCCAGCAGTGAGGGGGGTGAAACTGAAGCTTTCTTT.

This clonotype was seen repeatedly, ten times or more. The rearrangement joins TRBV20-1 to TRBJ2-5; 13 positions agree with TRBD2. V shed 1 base, J shed 1 base, and the junction held 3 bases outside the gene matches. This CDR3 region has 16 residues. Germline lookup yields CDR1 DFQATT and CDR2 SNEGSKA (reference sequence). The CDR3 protein is CSARVTSGGAQETQYF. CDR3 coding DNA: TGCAGTGCTAGAGTTACTAGCGGGGGGGCCCAAGAGACCCAGTACTTC.

There are a few counts of this clonotype. The CDR3 is CASSLGSALDTQYF. The CDR3 nucleotides read TGCGCCAGCAGCTTGGGGTCGGCTCTCGATACGCAGTATTTT. The genes are TRBV5-1 and TRBJ2-3; D gene ambiguous. Trimming removed 0 bases at V and 6 bases at J, with 11 bases between. Germline lookup yields CDR1 SGHRS and CDR2 YFSETQ. The CDR3 is made up of 14 amino acids.